This TCR beta chain stems from a study of T-cell memory formation after mild COVID-19. Study-wide findings and caveats: Clones that contracted from day 15 to 85 had balanced CD4/CD8; later expanders were CD4+ biased. Nothing showed for sure that second-wave clones peaking on day 37 were SARS-CoV-2 specific.

The CDR3 spans 14 residues. Unmatched junction bases numbered 5, after V lost 3 bases and J lost 5 bases. Germline CDR1 and CDR2: SGHAT and FQNNGV. Constant-segment-primed 5'RACE gave TCR alpha and TCR beta cDNA libraries with sample barcodes and UMIs. TCRdb redid the calling of the 5' RACE reads with MiXCR, one entry per CDR3 protein. The table lists roughly 140,000 distinct CDR3 sequences, 14% of them singletons. Only a few counts were recorded for this clonotype. Its matching antigen is unknown. The sequenced material came from PBMCs or a T cell subset sorted from them (not recorded which). The V and J genes are TRBV11-2 and TRBJ1-1, with 8 bases identical to TRBD1. The clonotype originates from an adult woman who had mild COVID-19 (a few samples of this study predate the infection). Cell type and time point are not known. In nucleotides, the CDR3 is TGTGCCAGCAGCTTCTCAGGGGGCAGGACTGAAGCTTTCTTT. This gives the protein CASSFSGGRTEAFF.